This T cell receptor (beta chain) is from a study of identical twins. cDNA molecules carried unique molecular identifiers, and template switching added a universal primer site. TCRdb ran MiXCR on the 5' RACE reads and lists one entry per CDR3 protein. This table has about 480,000 distinct CDR3 sequences, approximately 15% appearing once. Germline V gene lookup returns CDR1 SGHTA and CDR2 FQGNSA. The junction had 1 base not matched to a gene; V was cut back by 1 base and J by 2 bases. The length of the CDR3 is 15 residues. This clonotype occurred a few times. These same data were also listed under a study on yellow fever vaccine responses in identical twins.

The sequenced material came from CD4+ T cells sorted from blood. This receptor was identified in a woman younger than 30 in good health. J is TRBJ2-3 and V is TRBV7-2; 9 positions match TRBD1. CDR3 sequence (DNA): TGTGCCAGCAGCTTAGACAGGGGGCCCACAGATACGCAGTATTTT. Protein: CASSLDRGPTDTQYF. The whole variable domain, remainder taken from reference TRBV7-2 and TRBJ2-3, is GAGVSQSPSNKVTEKGKDVELRCDPISGHTALYWYRQSLGQGLEFLIYFQGNSAPDKSGLPSDRFSAERTGGSVSTLTIQRTQQEDSAVYLCASSLDRGPTDTQYFGPGTRLTVL.